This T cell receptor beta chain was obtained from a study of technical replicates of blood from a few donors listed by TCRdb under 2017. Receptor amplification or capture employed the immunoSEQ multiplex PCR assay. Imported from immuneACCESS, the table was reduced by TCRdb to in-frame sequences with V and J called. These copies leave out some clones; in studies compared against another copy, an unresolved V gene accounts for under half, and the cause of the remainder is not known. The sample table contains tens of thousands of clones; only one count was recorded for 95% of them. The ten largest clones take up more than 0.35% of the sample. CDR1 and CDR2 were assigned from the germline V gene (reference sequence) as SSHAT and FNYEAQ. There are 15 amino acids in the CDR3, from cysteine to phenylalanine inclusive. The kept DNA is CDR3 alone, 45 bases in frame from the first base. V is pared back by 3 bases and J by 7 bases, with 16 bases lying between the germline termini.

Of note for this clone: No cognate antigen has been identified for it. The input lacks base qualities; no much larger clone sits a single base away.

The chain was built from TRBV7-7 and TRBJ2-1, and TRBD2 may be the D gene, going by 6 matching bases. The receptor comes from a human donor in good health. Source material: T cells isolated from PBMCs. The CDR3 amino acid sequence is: CASSLGLPPRNEQFF. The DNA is TGTGCCAGCAGCTTGGGACTTCCTCCGAGGAATGAGCAGTTCTTC.